This T cell receptor (beta chain) is drawn from a study of blood T cells in healthy people across ages. The authors ran a second PCR of 7 to 11 cycles using a sample-barcoded 5' primer and a J-beta primer mix. A template-switch adaptor with 12 random nucleotides tagged each cDNA molecule. TCRdb called the 5' RACE reads again in MiXCR, with one record for every CDR3 protein. The table lists about 1,800,000 distinct CDR3 sequences, 28% of them singletons. V was clipped by 7 bases and J by 3 bases, with 16 bases between them. The CDR3 covers 14 residues. Germline V CDR1 and CDR2: SGHRS, YFSETQ. The chain joins TRBV5-1 to TRBJ2-5; D may be TRBD1 or TRBD2 (6 bases each). The receptor comes from a woman aged 30 to 39 in good health. Sequenced material: blood. The CDR3 loop is CASGPMGGKETQYF. CDR3 bases: TGCGCCAGCGGCCCGATGGGGGGCAAAGAGACCCAGTACTTC.